A selection of T cell receptor beta chains follows, all from one sample in a study of cytomegalovirus exposure and HLA in healthy donors. Produced via immunoSEQ multiplex PCR; TCRdb's table is partial and in-frame only. Among over 85,000 clones listed, roughly three quarters were seen once. Sequenced: PBMCs. These receptors were obtained from a man younger than 40 in good health and CMV-seropositive. Both conserved end residues are part of each CDR3. D genes are given only for firm matches. Not all rows give a size; the values are once, few, many and, for expanded clones, a class.

>TRBJ1-2|.|TRBV7-6|.
TGTGCCAGCAGCTTAGACGAGGGAAGTATCTATGGCTACACCTTC
CASSLDEGSIYGYTF
>TRBJ1-1|.|TRBV9|.
TGTGCCAGCAGCCCCAACTACCTCCCCCCTGGTAACACTGAAGCTTTCTTT
CASSPNYLPPGNTEAFF
>TRBJ1-5|few|TRBV10-3|TRBD1
TGTGCCATCAGGGAACAGGGGAATCAGCCCCAGCATTTT
CAIREQGNQPQHF
>TRBJ2-1|.|TRBV27|TRBD1
TGTGCCAGTGGGGAGGGACAGGGAAAATACAATGAGCAGTTCTTC
CASGEGQGKYNEQFF
>TRBJ2-3|.|TRBV6-6|.
TGTGCTAGCAGTCCCCTTGGCGGGGCTAGCACAGATACGCAGTATTTT
CASSPLGGASTDTQYF
>TRBJ2-7|once|TRBV5-1|.
TGCGCCAGCAGCTTGAACAGGGACGAGCAGTACTTC
CASSLNRDEQYF
>TRBJ1-5|.|TRBV27|TRBD1
TGTGCCAGCAGTCTAGGCAGGGGGCTGGGTCAGCCCCAGCATTTT
CASSLGRGLGQPQHF
>TRBJ2-7|few|TRBV10-3|TRBD2
TGTGCCATGGGGGGGGACGAGGCCGAGCAGTACTTC
CAMGGDEAEQYF
>TRBJ2-7|.|TRBV7-2|TRBD1
TGTGCCAGCAGCTTAGCACCCAGGGGGCGCCAATCCTACGAGCAGTACTTC
CASSLAPRGRQSYEQYF
>TRBJ1-3|.|TRBV7-7|TRBD1
TGTGCTAGCAGCCCCAGCATACAGGGGGCTGGAAACACCATATATTTT
CASSPSIQGAGNTIYF
>TRBJ2-7|.|TRBV7-3|.
TGTGCCAGCAGCCTCTTACCGACGGGGACCTACGAGCAGTACTTC
CASSLLPTGTYEQYF
>TRBJ2-3|.|TRBV10-3|.
TGTGCCATCAGTGAGCCCCTGTCCGATACGCAGTATTTT
CAISEPLSDTQYF
>TRBJ2-5|.|TRBV10-3|.
TGTGCCATCAGCCCCCTGGCAGTGATGCCCGATAAAGAGACCCAGTACTTC
CAISPLAVMPDKETQYF
>TRBJ1-2|.|TRBV7-2|TRBD1
TGTGCCAGCAGCACGGACAGGATTTATGGCTACACCTTC
CASSTDRIYGYTF
>TRBJ1-2|.|TRBV10-3|.
TGTGCCATCAGTGAGTCAAAAGGGGCCTATGGCTACACCTTC
CAISESKGAYGYTF
>TRBJ1-2|.|TRBV30|.
TGTGCCTGGTACGACAGTAACTATGGCTACACCTTC
CAWYDSNYGYTF
>TRBJ2-3|.|TRBV29-1|.
TGCAGCGTTGCCACAGGGCTTAGGGATACGCAGTATTTT
CSVATGLRDTQYF
>TRBJ2-1|.|TRBV19|TRBD1
TGTGCCAGTAGTATGACAGGGGAGGTGTACTATGGCTATGAGCAGTTCTTC
CASSMTGEVYYGYEQFF
>TRBJ2-7|.|TRBV7-8|.
TGTGCCAGCAGCTTAGAGGTGGCAGGGACCTACGAGCAGTACTTC
CASSLEVAGTYEQYF
>TRBJ2-7|.|TRBV9|TRBD1
TGTGCCAGCAGCCCATCAGGGGGCTCCTACGAGCAGTACTTC
CASSPSGGSYEQYF
>TRBJ2-7|.|TRBV11-2|.
TGTGCCAGCAGCTTAAGCACGTACTCCTACGAGCAGTACTTC
CASSLSTYSYEQYF
>TRBJ1-3|.|TRBV6-1|.
TGTGCCAGCAGTGAGGCGGGAGTCATCTCTGGAAACACCATATATTTT
CASSEAGVISGNTIYF
>TRBJ1-1|once|TRBV9|TRBD1
TGTGCCAGCAGCGTAGTGGTGACAGGGGACACTGAAGCTTTCTTT
CASSVVVTGDTEAFF
>TRBJ2-1|.|TRBV6-5|.
TGTGCCAGCAGCGCGAGGCTGGAGGGGTACAATGAGCAGTTCTTC
CASSARLEGYNEQFF
>TRBJ1-2|.|TRBV21-1|.
TGTGCCAGCAGCAAAGCGACCAGGGGAGACTATGGCTACACCTTC
CASSKATRGDYGYTF
>TRBJ1-2|.|TRBV15|.
TGTGCCACCAGCAGAGGTCAGGCAGGGCCACTCCTTACCTTC
CATSRGQAGPLLTF
>TRBJ2-1|.|TRBV5-6|TRBD2
TGTGCCAGCAGCTCTAGCGGGGGGGGCGATGAGCAGTTCTTC
CASSSSGGGDEQFF
>TRBJ1-6|.|TRBV6-5|.
TGTGCCAGCAGTTACTCGATTGAGAGATATTCACCCCTCCACTTT
CASSYSIERYSPLHF
>TRBJ2-3|.|TRBV2|.
TGTGCCAGCACGAGCTGGGGGCTAGGCCCAGATACGCAGTATTTT
CASTSWGLGPDTQYF
>TRBJ2-3|.|TRBV7-8|TRBD2
TGTGCCAGCAGAAGGACTAGCGGGGGATTAGATACGCAGTATTTT
CASRRTSGGLDTQYF
>TRBJ2-5|.|TRBV2|TRBD2
TGTGCCACCCTGACGGGGGGAACTACATTGGAGACCCAGTACTTC
CATLTGGTTLETQYF
>TRBJ2-7|.|TRBV9|TRBD1
TGTGCCAACGGACAGGGACTGGGCGAGCAGTACTTC
CANGQGLGEQYF
>TRBJ2-7|.|TRBV19|TRBD1
TGTGCCAGTGCACACGGGACAGGGATCCCTTACGAGCAGTACTTC
CASAHGTGIPYEQYF
>TRBJ1-1|few|TRBV7-9|.
TGTGCCAGCAGTAGTACGAACACTGAAGCTTTCTTT
CASSSTNTEAFF
>TRBJ1-2|.|TRBV5-4|TRBD1
TGTGCCAGCAGCTTCAGAGGGGGCCGGGATGGCTACACCTTC
CASSFRGGRDGYTF
>TRBJ2-5|.|TRBV7-2|.
TGTGCCAGCGCTACTGAGGCGGAAGAGACCCAGTACTTC
CASATEAEETQYF
>TRBJ2-6|.|TRBV18|.
TGTGCCAGCTCACTGGGCGTCGGGGCCAACGTCCTGACTTTC
CASSLGVGANVLTF
>TRBJ1-3|.|TRBV18|.
TGTGCCAGCTCCCCCGGTACAGCGGCAGGAAACACCATATATTTT
CASSPGTAAGNTIYF
>TRBJ1-1|few|TRBV5-1|.
TGCGCCAGCACCCTAGGGTCAGGGTCGGCCACTGAAGCTTTCTTT
CASTLGSGSATEAFF
>TRBJ1-5|few|TRBV19|.
TGTGCCAGTAGCCCAACAGGGAAGGCAAGCAATCAGCCCCAGCATTTT
CASSPTGKASNQPQHF
>TRBJ2-2|.|TRBV6-5|TRBD2
TGTGCCATCCTTAGCGGGGGGGCGGACACCGGGGAGCTGTTTTTT
CAILSGGADTGELFF
>TRBJ1-1|few|TRBV7-9|.
TGTGCCAGCAGCCCCCTGCGGGTAAACACTGAAGCTTTCTTT
CASSPLRVNTEAFF
>TRBJ1-4|.|TRBV30|TRBD1
TGTGCCTGGAGGGACAGGGAAGCCACTAATGAAAAACTGTTTTTT
CAWRDREATNEKLFF
>TRBJ1-2|.|TRBV15|.
TGTGCCACCAGCAGAGATCTGGGAGGAGCTAACTATGGCTACACCTTC
CATSRDLGGANYGYTF
>TRBJ2-2|.|TRBV30|TRBD2
TGTGCCTGGGCTAGCGGGGGGGCAGGGACCGGGGAGCTGTTTTTT
CAWASGGAGTGELFF
>TRBJ2-3|.|TRBV7-9|TRBD2
TGTGCCAGCAGCTTAGGACTAGCGGGTACTACTAGCACAGATACGCAGTATTTT
CASSLGLAGTTSTDTQYF
>TRBJ2-1|.|TRBV27|TRBD2
TGTGCCAGCAGCACCGGGACTAGGGGCAATGAGCAGTTCTTC
CASSTGTRGNEQFF
>TRBJ1-3|.|TRBV5-1|TRBD1
TGCGCCAGCAGCGGGGGACAGCAAGCTGGAAACACCATATATTTT
CASSGGQQAGNTIYF
>TRBJ2-1|.|TRBV15|TRBD1
TGTGCCACCAGCAGCATTACCGGGACAGGGGAGCAGTTCTTC
CATSSITGTGEQFF
>TRBJ2-5|.|TRBV29-1|TRBD1
TGCAGCGTTACCGGGACAGGGACAGAGACCCAGTACTTC
CSVTGTGTETQYF
>TRBJ2-5|.|TRBV15|.
TGTGCCACCAGCAGAGATGACGGGGATATGGATGAAGAGACCCAGTACTTC
CATSRDDGDMDEETQYF
>TRBJ1-1|.|TRBV29-1|TRBD1
TGCAGCGTTGCTTGGACAGGGGGGCCTGAAGCTTTCTTT
CSVAWTGGPEAFF
>TRBJ2-2|.|TRBV6-6|.
TGTGCCAGCAGTTACGTGAGGACAGAGCTGTTTTTT
CASSYVRTELFF
>TRBJ1-4|.|TRBV2|TRBD1
TGTGCCAGCAGGGCAGGAAGAGACAGGGGCCTGTTTTTT
CASRAGRDRGLFF
>TRBJ2-3|.|TRBV30|TRBD2
TGTGCCTGGAGTCCAGCGGGGGGTTACACAGATACGCAGTATTTT
CAWSPAGGYTDTQYF
>TRBJ1-6|.|TRBV2|.
TGTGCCAGCAGTGATTCGACAGATAATTCACCCCTCCACTTT
CASSDSTDNSPLHF